This T cell receptor beta chain was identified in a study of T cell repertoires in cytomegalovirus infection. Study in general: Public TCR beta signature analysis indicated the presence of both CMV infection and matching HLA type. General study findings and limits: CMV-specific TCR beta clonotypes restricted by HLA-C dominated the ex vivo response. The study identified carriers of CMV plus the relevant HLA from cumulative public TCR beta family frequency.

This clonotype has at least ten counts. Its target is not known. TCRdb analysed the reads with MiXCR anew, one entry per CDR3 protein. The table shows roughly 200,000 distinct CDR3 sequences, with about 15% occurring only once. Trimming left V 6 bases short and J 3 bases short, with 13 bases between. Germline CDR1 and CDR2: MDHEN and SYDVKM. The CDR3 totals 14 residues. The chain joins TRBV28 to TRBJ2-3; D gene unclear. Input material: CD8+ T cells from PBMCs. The receptor comes from a human donor in good health (CMV status not recorded). Some clones in this sample may be carry-over from other donors' samples. The CDR3 sequence: CASRPPAGTDTQYF. Written as DNA, the CDR3 is TGTGCCAGCAGACCGCCAGCCGGGACAGATACGCAGTATTTT.